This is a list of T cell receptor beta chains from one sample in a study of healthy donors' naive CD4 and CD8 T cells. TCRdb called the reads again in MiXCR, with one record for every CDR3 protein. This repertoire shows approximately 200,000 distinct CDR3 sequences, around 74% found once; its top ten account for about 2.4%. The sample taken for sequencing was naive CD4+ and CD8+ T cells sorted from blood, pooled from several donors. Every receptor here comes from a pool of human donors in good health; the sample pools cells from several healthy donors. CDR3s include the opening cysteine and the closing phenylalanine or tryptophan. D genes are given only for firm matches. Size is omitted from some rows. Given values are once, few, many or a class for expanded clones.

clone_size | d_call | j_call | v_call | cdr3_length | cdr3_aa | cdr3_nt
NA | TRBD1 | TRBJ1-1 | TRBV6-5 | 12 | CASRQGDREAFF | TGTGCCAGCAGACAGGGGGACAGGGAAGCTTTCTTT
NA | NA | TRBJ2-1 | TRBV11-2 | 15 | CASSSTINSYNEQFF | TGTGCCAGCAGCTCGACTATTAACTCCTACAATGAGCAGTTCTTC
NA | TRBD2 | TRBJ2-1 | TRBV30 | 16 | CAWSERTSGRGNEQFF | TGTGCCTGGAGCGAACGGACTAGCGGGAGGGGGAATGAGCAGTTCTTC
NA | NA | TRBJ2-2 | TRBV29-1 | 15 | CSVGSGQTNTGELFF | TGCAGCGTGGGCTCTGGACAGACGAACACCGGGGAGCTGTTTTTT
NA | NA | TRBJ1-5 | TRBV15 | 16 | CATSRDRSGKNQPQHF | TGTGCCACCAGCAGAGATAGGTCCGGAAAAAATCAGCCCCAGCATTTT
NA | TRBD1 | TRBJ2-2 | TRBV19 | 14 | CASTGTGVVGELFF | TGTGCCAGTACTGGGACAGGGGTTGTTGGGGAGCTGTTTTTT
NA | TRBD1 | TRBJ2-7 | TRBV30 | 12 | CAWSTGGYEQYF | TGTGCCTGGAGTACAGGGGGCTACGAGCAGTACTTC
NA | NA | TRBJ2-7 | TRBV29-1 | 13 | CSVEKDSQYEQYF | TGCAGCGTTGAAAAGGACAGCCAGTACGAGCAGTACTTC
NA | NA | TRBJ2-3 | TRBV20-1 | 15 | CSARATRGWADTQYF | TGCAGTGCTAGGGCGACTAGGGGTTGGGCAGATACGCAGTATTTT
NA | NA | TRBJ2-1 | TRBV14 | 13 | CASSTRGGYEQFF | TGTGCCAGCAGCACCAGGGGCGGGTATGAGCAGTTCTTC
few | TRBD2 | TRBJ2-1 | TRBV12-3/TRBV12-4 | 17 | CAVLRLAGVSPYNEQFF | TGTGCCGTTCTGAGGCTAGCGGGAGTTAGCCCCTACAATGAGCAGTTCTTC
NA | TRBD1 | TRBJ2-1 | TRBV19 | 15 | CASSIMGQGFYEQFF | TGTGCCAGTAGTATTATGGGACAGGGATTTTATGAGCAGTTCTTC
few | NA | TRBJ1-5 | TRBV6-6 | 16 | CASSSGRGRSNQPQHF | TGTGCCAGCAGCTCCGGTCGAGGACGAAGCAATCAGCCCCAGCATTTT
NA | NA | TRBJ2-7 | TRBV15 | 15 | CATSRGRGPNYEQYF | TGTGCCACCAGCAGAGGACGAGGGCCCAACTACGAGCAGTACTTC
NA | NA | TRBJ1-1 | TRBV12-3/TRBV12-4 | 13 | CASSPKMNTEAFF | TGTGCCAGCAGTCCAAAAATGAACACTGAAGCTTTCTTT
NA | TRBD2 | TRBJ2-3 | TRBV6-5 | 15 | CASSYRAGTTDTQYF | TGTGCCAGCAGTTACCGAGCGGGAACCACAGATACGCAGTATTTT
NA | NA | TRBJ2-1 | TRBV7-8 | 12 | CASSSPRHEQFF | TGTGCCAGCAGCTCCCCTAGGCATGAGCAGTTCTTC
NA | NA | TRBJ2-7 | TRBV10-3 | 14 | CAISERADTYEQYF | TGTGCCATCAGTGAGAGGGCTGATACCTACGAGCAGTACTTC
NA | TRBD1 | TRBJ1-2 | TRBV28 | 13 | CASRGQGHYGYTF | TGTGCCAGCAGGGGACAGGGGCACTATGGCTACACCTTC
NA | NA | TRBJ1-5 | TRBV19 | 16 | CASSILGTNPSQPQHF | TGTGCCAGTAGTATCCTCGGGACAAACCCCAGCCAGCCCCAGCATTTT
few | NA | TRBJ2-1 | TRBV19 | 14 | CASKQGSVGNEQFF | TGTGCCAGTAAACAGGGAAGCGTGGGCAATGAGCAGTTCTTC
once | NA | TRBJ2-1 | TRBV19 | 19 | CASSIGSGNPPWGGDEQFF | TGTGCCAGTAGTATAGGATCGGGCAATCCCCCCTGGGGTGGCGATGAGCAGTTCTTC
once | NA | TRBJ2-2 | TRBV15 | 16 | CATSRHPSPNTGELFF | TGTGCCACCAGCAGACATCCCAGCCCGAACACCGGGGAGCTGTTTTTT
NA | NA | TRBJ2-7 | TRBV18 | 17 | CASSYSPGQSLLYEQYF | TGTGCCAGCTCATACTCCCCCGGACAGAGTCTACTCTACGAGCAGTACTTC
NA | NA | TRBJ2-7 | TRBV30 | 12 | CALRAAPYEQYF | TGTGCCCTGAGGGCCGCGCCTTACGAGCAGTACTTC
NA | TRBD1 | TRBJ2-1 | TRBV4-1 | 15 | CASSSRDRGNNEQFF | TGCGCCAGCAGCTCCCGGGACAGGGGGAACAATGAGCAGTTCTTC
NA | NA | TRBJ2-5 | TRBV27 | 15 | CASSPTWTGKETQYF | TGTGCCAGCAGCCCCACTTGGACGGGGAAAGAGACCCAGTACTTC
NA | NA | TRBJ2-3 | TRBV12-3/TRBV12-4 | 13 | CASSLSGSDTQYF | TGTGCCAGCAGTTTATCGGGTTCAGATACGCAGTATTTT
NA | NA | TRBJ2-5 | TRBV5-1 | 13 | CASSLKDTETQYF | TGCGCCAGCAGCTTGAAAGATACGGAGACCCAGTACTTC
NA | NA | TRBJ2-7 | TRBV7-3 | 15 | CASSLGLDKAYEQYF | TGTGCCAGCAGCTTAGGGCTTGACAAAGCCTACGAGCAGTACTTC
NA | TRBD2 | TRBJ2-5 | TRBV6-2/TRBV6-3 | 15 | CASSPAGGLQETQYF | TGTGCCAGCAGTCCCGCGGGGGGATTGCAAGAGACCCAGTACTTC
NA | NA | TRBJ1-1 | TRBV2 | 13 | CARLQGGVTEAFF | TGTGCCAGATTACAGGGAGGGGTCACTGAAGCTTTCTTT
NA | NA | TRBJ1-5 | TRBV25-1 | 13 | CASSEWQGQPQHF | TGTGCCAGCAGTGAATGGCAAGGTCAGCCCCAGCATTTT
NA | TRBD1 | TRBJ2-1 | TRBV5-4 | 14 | CASSSAISGGEQFF | TGTGCCAGCAGCTCGGCCATCTCAGGGGGTGAGCAGTTCTTC
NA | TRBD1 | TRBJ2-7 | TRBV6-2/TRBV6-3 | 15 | CASSYPSGTAYEQYF | TGTGCCAGCAGTTACCCATCCGGGACAGCCTACGAGCAGTACTTC
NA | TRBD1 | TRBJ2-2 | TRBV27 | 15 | CASSLSGTGIGELFF | TGTGCCAGCAGTTTATCCGGGACAGGGATCGGGGAGCTGTTTTTT
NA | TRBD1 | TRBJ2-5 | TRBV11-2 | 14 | CASSFTGGAETQYF | TGTGCCAGCAGCTTCACAGGGGGCGCCGAGACCCAGTACTTC
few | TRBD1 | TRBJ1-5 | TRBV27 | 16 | CASSPLDRGANQPQHF | TGTGCCAGCAGTCCATTGGACAGGGGAGCCAATCAGCCCCAGCATTTT
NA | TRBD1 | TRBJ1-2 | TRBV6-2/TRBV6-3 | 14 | CASSYAGQDGGYTF | TGTGCCAGTAGTTACGCGGGACAGGATGGGGGCTACACCTTC
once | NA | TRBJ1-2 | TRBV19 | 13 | CASRPTANYGYTF | TGTGCCAGTAGGCCGACAGCGAACTATGGCTACACCTTC
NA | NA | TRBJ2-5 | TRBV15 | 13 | CATSSGRQETQYF | TGTGCCACCAGCAGTGGGAGACAAGAGACCCAGTACTTC
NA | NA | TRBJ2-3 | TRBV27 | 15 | CASSFSASGTDTQYF | TGTGCCAGCAGTTTTTCAGCGAGCGGCACAGATACGCAGTATTTT
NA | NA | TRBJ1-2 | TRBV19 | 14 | CASSIRADWGGYTF | TGTGCCAGTAGTATCCGTGCCGACTGGGGAGGCTACACCTTC